This T cell receptor (beta chain) emerged from a study of vaccination effects on CD4 cells after COVID-19. Overall study context: With approximately 9.8 ug/ml peptides and around 9.6 IU/ml IL-2, over 1.5 million PBMC per well were cultured.

This clone was seen a few times. The antigen remains undetermined. Sequencing used immunoSEQ multiplex PCR; TCRdb keeps in-frame clones, though not all of them. The sample holds 50,000 to 70,000 clones, 65% to 75% seen once. Upon completion of around 9 days in culture, CD4+ T cells were isolated. Each culture had half its medium swapped for IL-2 medium on days 3 and 7. Findings and limits, study-wide: In convalescents, spike-reactive clones (those seen post-vaccine) were mainly new vaccine-induced clones.

The CDR3 totals 14 residues. Looked up from germline, CDR1 is SGHTA and CDR2 is FQGNSA. Trimming took off 7 bases at V and 2 bases at J, with 11 bases between the two ends. The V gene is TRBV7-2, the J gene TRBJ2-2; possible D gene TRBD2, 6 bases. The TCR sequence derives from a human donor who had a prior SARS-CoV-2 infection. The sequencing here drew on CD4+ T cells from PBMCs cultured without peptide, taken before COVID-19 vaccination. The CDR3 protein is CASTPSVNTGELFF. The CDR3 nucleotides read TGTGCCAGCACCCCTAGCGTAAACACCGGGGAGCTGTTTTTT. Looking up the rest from reference TRBV7-2 and TRBJ2-2 gives the full variable domain: GAGVSQSPSNKVTEKGKDVELRCDPISGHTALYWYRQSLGQGLEFLIYFQGNSAPDKSGLPSDRFSAERTGGSVSTLTIQRTQQEDSAVYLCASTPSVNTGELFFGEGSRLTVL.